This record looks at one TCR beta chain sequence and its context. Its target antigen remains unknown. No much larger clonotype is one base removed from it; base qualities were not supplied. These data come from a study of T cells in tuberculosis (dated by TCRdb to between 2018 and 2020). For context, the study as a whole: To characterize T cells specific for the mycobacterial lipid antigen glucose monomycolate (GMM), the study used CD1B tetramers together with high-throughput TCR immunosequencing. In a South African clinical cohort, IGRA-negative adolescents, IGRA-positive adolescents with latent tuberculosis and adults with active tuberculosis were compared, with about eleven people in each group. What the work shows at the level of the full study, not this receptor alone: Compared with IGRA-negative controls, TCR-alpha repertoires from active tuberculosis had smaller mean NN-distances to GMM-specific TCRs, which suggests clonal expansion of these TCRs. Clinical samples were selected based on the availability of cryopreserved specimens, with adults included as active tuberculosis cases and adolescents included as controls. An accuracy of about 89% (AUROC more than 0.8) was reached by a classifier using the diverse GMM-specific repertoire, compared with 70% accuracy when GEM motif frequencies were used. Smaller NN-distances were partly driven by shorter CDR3-alpha lengths in active tuberculosis patients, and statistical significance was not reached for the TCR-beta difference.

At study entry, a tuberculin skin test and the QuantiFERON-TB GOLD In-Tube IGRA were used to screen adolescents for latent tuberculosis infection. Immunosequencing of unsorted cryopreserved PBMC covered, on average, around 100,000 T cells per clinical donor. Eleven high schools in the Worcester region of the Western Cape, South Africa, served as enrollment sites for adolescents aged 12 to 18 years. Some ten M. tuberculosis-infected adolescents and some ten uninfected adolescents, matched for age and sex, were selected. Adolescent PBMC were isolated from freshly drawn heparinized blood by density centrifugation and cryopreserved. Taken from the germline V gene, the CDR1 and CDR2 loops are SGHVS and FQNEAQ. Germline trimming: 3 bases from V, 2 bases from J; junction bases outside gene matches: 7. Its CDR3 holds 15 amino acids, cysteine through phenylalanine. Kept here is only the CDR3 DNA, which spans 45 bases and is read in frame from base 1.

The immunoSEQ multiplex PCR assay was used to generate TCR libraries, with TCR-beta and/or TCR-alpha/delta assays applied to each sample. Amplified TCR libraries were sequenced on the Illumina high-throughput platform. The study's processing was this. Clustering and dimensionality reduction relied on pairwise TCRdist distances among GMM-specific receptors from T cells that were either sorted ex vivo or expanded in vitro. Each clinical repertoire was scored by mean NN-distance, the average TCRdist to the nearest 10% of tetramer-positive reference sequences. GEM TCR motif frequency was calculated as the fraction of unique TCRs that matched known GEM sequences in V/J usage and CDR3 length. Linear discriminant analysis with leave-one-out cross-validation, implemented in scikit-learn, was used to classify active tuberculosis. In TCRdb, the immuneACCESS table is reduced to in-frame sequences with V and J assigned. These tables do not hold every clone; where another copy was compared, an unresolved V gene accounts for under half, and the others remain unexplained. That table furnishes V, J and clone size, whereas the DNA furnished D and trimming. The sample records some 41,000 clones, around 94% of which are singletons. The top ten clonotypes cover 1.9% of the sample.

The chain is encoded by TRBV7-8 joined to TRBJ2-7; 7 middle bases align to TRBD2. Input material: PBMCs. This receptor was identified in a donor between 5 and 29 years old with latent tuberculosis or without tuberculosis infection. Some clones in this sample may be carry-over from other donors' samples. The DNA sequence is as follows: TGTGCCAGCAGCTTTTACCCGGGGGGTACCTACGAGCAGTACTTC. Protein translation: CASSFYPGGTYEQYF.